The 23 T cell receptor beta chains below come from one sample, sequenced in a study of control samples from healthy donors and cancer patients. Using immunoSEQ multiplex PCR, the repertoire was profiled, and TCRdb retains in-frame clones only, with some absent. This table holds around 100,000 clones, roughly 87% found once. Input material: blood. Receptor source: a woman in her 50s in good health.

The chain joins TRBV29-1 to TRBJ1-1, with TRBD1 as a possible D gene (5 bases). Germline loops: CDR1 SQVTM, CDR2 ANQGSEA. The V end was cut by 7 bases, the J end by 3 bases, with 15 bases between. This CDR3 is built from 13 residues. The CDR3 region has the DNA TGCAGCGGGGGGACCAAGGCCGACACTGAAGCTTTCTTT. Amino acids: CSGGTKADTEAFF.

The rearrangement uses TRBV2 and TRBJ1-3; 7 bases are shared with TRBD1. V was clipped by 8 bases and J by 0 bases; unmatched bases: 7. There are 15 residues in the CDR3. Germline V gives CDR1 SNHLY, CDR2 FYNNEI. CDR3: CASRTGLTSGNTIYF. CDR3 nucleotides: TGTGCCAGCCGGACAGGCCTGACCTCTGGAAACACCATATATTTT. Drawing the rest from reference TRBV2 and TRBJ1-3, the complete variable domain is EPEVTQTPSHQVTQMGQEVILRCVPISNHLYFYWYRQILGQKVEFLVSFYNNEISEKSEIFDDQFSVERPDGSNFTLKIRSTKLEDSAMYFCASRTGLTSGNTIYFGEGSWLTVV.

This clone was found once. The chain links TRBV7-2 to TRBJ1-2; the match to TRBD1 covers 7 bases. Germline CDR1 SGHTA, CDR2 FQGNSA. J was trimmed by 2 bases and V by 1 base; bases with no gene match: 4. This CDR3 has 15 residues. The CDR3 loop reads CASSLGTTGNYGYTF. The CDR3 region has the DNA TGTGCCAGCAGCTTAGGAACGACAGGGAACTATGGCTACACCTTC.

A single count supports this clone. V usage is TRBV7-2 and J usage is TRBJ1-3, with D unclear. Trimming shortened V by 3 bases and J by 2 bases, and 14 bases separated the two germline ends. The germline V gene has CDR1 SGHTA and CDR2 FQGNSA. The CDR3 length is 16 residues. CDR3 residues: CASSLHDAQTGNTIYF. As DNA, the CDR3 is TGTGCCAGCAGCTTGCACGACGCCCAAACTGGAAACACCATATATTTT.

The chain has TRBV27 and TRBJ1-5, with D unresolved. Trimming shortened V by 5 bases and J by 3 bases, and 11 bases separated the two germline ends. In germline, CDR1 is MNHEY, CDR2 SMNVEV (reference sequence). The CDR3 spans 14 residues. The CDR3 spells CASSPPGPNQPQHF. DNA of the CDR3: TGTGCCAGCAGTCCACCGGGTCCCAATCAGCCCCAGCATTTT.

This chain connects TRBV20-1 to TRBJ2-2, with D unclear. Germline V gene lookup returns CDR1 DFQATT and CDR2 SNEGSKA (reference sequence). The CDR3 loop spans 14 amino acids. V gave up 3 bases and J gave up 1 base, with 9 bases separating them. The DNA for the CDR3 is TGCAGTGCTAGTAATCCAGGGAACACCGGGGAGCTGTTTTTT. Residues: CSASNPGNTGELFF.

V usage is TRBV9 and J usage is TRBJ1-1; 8 positions match TRBD1. Trimming at V came to 5 bases and at J to 5 bases, leaving 8 bases not matched to a gene. Germline V gene data show CDR1 as SGDLS and CDR2 as YYNGEE. The CDR3 consists of 14 residues. CDR3 bases: TGTGCCAGCAGTCCCGGACAGGGACGGACTGAAGCTTTCTTT. This translates into CASSPGQGRTEAFF.

The rearrangement links TRBV7-3 to TRBJ2-3, with unresolved D. Deletions cut 4 bases from V and 5 bases from J, with 7 bases between. The CDR3 runs to 12 residues. Germline assignment: CDR1 SGHTA and CDR2 FQGTGA. The CDR3 DNA is TGTGCCAGCAGCTCCTCCTTAGATACGCAGTATTTT. Translation gives CASSSSLDTQYF.

This clone was detected a few times. V and J are TRBV19 and TRBJ1-5; D is unresolved. Trimming stripped 7 bases from V and 1 base from J, with 14 bases between. CDR1 and CDR2 from the germline V gene are LNHDA and SQIVND (reference sequence). The CDR3 extends over 15 amino acids. The CDR3 DNA is TGTGCCAGTAAGACCCCGCGAGGGAGCAATCAGCCCCAGCATTTT. This codes for CASKTPRGSNQPQHF.

V is TRBV19 and J is TRBJ2-1; 11 nucleotides align to TRBD2. Germline V gene data show CDR1 as LNHDA and CDR2 as SQIVND (reference sequence). This CDR3 comprises 13 residues. V was pared by 6 bases and J by 9 bases, with 4 bases of the junction left unmatched. The DNA of the CDR3 is TGTGCCAGTAGACTAGCGGGAGTAGGTGAGCAGTTCTTC. This translates into CASRLAGVGEQFF.

The rearrangement links TRBV28 to TRBJ1-2; 9 nucleotides align to TRBD1. This CDR3 has 12 amino acids. The V gene end was trimmed by 8 bases and the J gene end by 4 bases; junction bases not matched to a gene: 2. Germline lookup yields CDR1 MDHEN and CDR2 SYDVKM. CDR3 region: CASQTGGYGYTF. In DNA, the CDR3 is TGTGCCAGCCAGACAGGGGGCTATGGCTACACCTTC.

V usage is TRBV5-1 and J usage is TRBJ1-1; D is undetermined. The germline V gene has CDR1 SGHRS and CDR2 YFSETQ. V lost 4 bases, J lost 10 bases, and 14 bases lay in between. This CDR3 contains 12 residues. This CDR3 reads CASSPGDRGAFF. CDR3 nucleotide sequence: TGCGCCAGCAGCCCGGGTGACCGGGGAGCTTTCTTT. The variable domain in full, completed from reference TRBV5-1 and TRBJ1-1, reads KAGVTQTPRYLIKTRGQQVTLSCSPISGHRSVSWYQQTPGQGLQFLFEYFSETQRNKGNFPGRFSGRQFSNSRSEMNVSTLELGDSALYLCASSPGDRGAFFGQGTRLTVV.

The V gene is TRBV4-2, the J gene TRBJ1-1; perhaps TRBD1 as D (5 bases). CDR1 LGHNA and CDR2 YNFKEQ come from the germline V gene. This CDR3 contains 14 residues. Trimming cost V 4 bases and J 7 bases, with 16 bases left between them. The CDR3 sequence is CASSPGQGSFEAFF. In DNA, the CDR3 is TGTGCCAGCAGCCCTGGACAAGGATCCTTTGAAGCTTTCTTT.

The chain couples TRBV10-3 to TRBJ2-2, with 10 positions matching TRBD2. The CDR3 runs 14 residues. Germline lookup yields CDR1 ENHRY and CDR2 SYGVKD. J was trimmed by 4 bases and V by 5 bases; bases with no gene match: 1. The CDR3 sequence is CAISSGGATGELFF. The CDR3 DNA is TGTGCCATCAGTAGCGGGGGGGCCACCGGGGAGCTGTTTTTT.

The gene calls are TRBV4-1 and TRBJ2-1, with 7 bases that match TRBD2. The trim removed 1 base at V and 0 bases at J, leaving 0 bases unmatched. Germline values: CDR1 MGHRA, CDR2 YSYEKL. The CDR3 length is 15 residues. As DNA, the CDR3 is TGCGCCAGCAGCCAAGGGGACTACTCCTACAATGAGCAGTTCTTC. Its translation: CASSQGDYSYNEQFF.

V and J are TRBV4-1 and TRBJ2-6, with 8 bases that match TRBD1. The CDR3 has 16 residues. The V and J ends lost 1 base and 11 bases, in that order; junction bases with no gene match: 10. In germline, CDR1 is MGHRA, CDR2 YSYEKL. The CDR3 coding sequence is TGCGCCAGCAGCCAAGTAAGCAGGGGGCCGGGTGACGTCCTGACTTTC. This encodes CASSQVSRGPGDVLTF.

This clone is a singleton in its sample. The chain's CDR3 is CASSPLLATRSTDTQYF. DNA for the CDR3: TGCGCCAGCAGCCCCTTACTAGCAACTCGAAGCACAGATACGCAGTATTTT. This sequence joins TRBV5-1 and TRBJ2-3; D is perhaps TRBD2 (6 bases). This CDR3 has 17 amino acids. V lost 4 bases, J lost 0 bases, and 18 bases lay in between. Germline V CDR1 and CDR2: SGHRS, YFSETQ.

V usage is TRBV6-5 and J usage is TRBJ1-1; D not resolved. V lost 2 bases and J lost 1, with 5 bases in between. The CDR3 runs to 13 residues. Looked up from germline, CDR1 is MNHEY and CDR2 is SVGAGI. The CDR3 bases are TGTGCCAGCAGTTACGAGAGGAACACTGAAGCTTTCTTT. Its protein product is CASSYERNTEAFF.

This chain connects TRBV14 to TRBJ2-7; the D gene is possibly TRBD1 (6 bases). Trimming stripped 0 bases from V and 6 bases from J, with 12 bases between. The germline CDR1 and CDR2 sequences are SGHDN and FVKESK. This CDR3 region has 14 residues. The CDR3 reads CASSQEIAGVEQYF. For the CDR3, the DNA is TGTGCCAGCAGCCAAGAAATCGCAGGGGTCGAGCAGTACTTC.

The chain carries TRBV19 and TRBJ1-5; D unresolved. Looked up from germline, CDR1 is LNHDA and CDR2 is SQIVND (reference sequence). The V gene lost 0 bases and the J gene lost 4 bases, with 13 bases spanning the gap. The CDR3 runs to 16 residues. The CDR3 coding sequence is TGTGCCAGTAGTATAGATCTAGCCAGCTTAAATCAGCCCCAGCATTTT. Amino acid sequence: CASSIDLASLNQPQHF.

This chain uses TRBV7-6 with TRBJ2-7; 9 nucleotides align to TRBD1. CDR3 length: 18 amino acids. Germline loops: CDR1 SGHVS, CDR2 FNYEAQ. The junction had 9 bases not matched to a gene; V was cut back by 0 bases and J by 0 bases. CDR3 region: CASSLAGPGTGSSYEQYF. In DNA form, the CDR3 reads TGTGCCAGCAGCTTAGCCGGTCCCGGGACAGGGTCCTCCTACGAGCAGTACTTC.

V and J are TRBV29-1 and TRBJ1-5; D is possibly TRBD1 (5 bases). V lost 4 bases and J lost 2, with 9 bases in between. The CDR3 contains 13 residues. Germline CDR1 reads SQVTM; CDR2 reads ANQGSEA. This CDR3 reads CSVGWGGNQPQHF. For the CDR3, the DNA is TGCAGCGTTGGATGGGGGGGCAATCAGCCCCAGCATTTT. The complete variable domain, with remaining parts taken from reference TRBV29-1 and TRBJ1-5, reads SAVISQKPSRDICQRGTSLTIQCQVDSQVTMMFWYRQQPGQSLTLIATANQGSEATYESGFVIDKFPISRPNLTFSTLTVSNMSPEDSSIYLCSVGWGGNQPQHFGDGTRLSIL.

This clone has a single count. J is TRBJ2-2 and V is TRBV5-5; no clear D gene. V lost 4 bases, J lost 6 bases, and 16 bases lay in between. Germline CDR1 and CDR2: SGHKS and YYEKEE (reference sequence). The CDR3 contains 15 residues. The CDR3 region has the DNA TGTGCCAGCAGCCAGGTGTTGGAGTTCGCCGGGGAGCTGTTTTTT. Translated, it gives CASSQVLEFAGELFF.